This T cell receptor (beta chain) was documented in a study of cytomegalovirus exposure and HLA in healthy donors. Study details: A prior study identified 110 million or so unique TCR beta sequences from about 200 million T cells.

A multiplex PCR was run with 60 Vbeta primers and 13 Jbeta primers. The repertoire was sequenced with immunoSEQ multiplex PCR; TCRdb's copy has only in-frame clones and lacks some. This sample carries around 140,000 clones, roughly 80% of them seen once, and the ten largest clones take 2.5% to 3%. Regarding the study as a whole: It was in a later analysis that TCR association rates were seen to vary by HLA locus, highest for DRB1 and lowest for HLA-C. Cytomegalovirus status was reportedly diagnosed by the classifier with high specificity and sensitivity.

Of note for this clone: Its antigen is currently unknown.

Donors were ostensibly healthy at sampling, although undocumented immune exposures were probable. The receptor was derived from a woman aged 25 to 45 in good health and CMV-seronegative. Sequencing was carried out using PBMCs.

The DNA for the CDR3 is TGTGCCAGCAGCCCAGCGGGGCTACCCTACGAGCAGTACTTC. The encoded protein is CASSPAGLPYEQYF. The chain has TRBV7-9 and TRBJ2-5; TRBD2 matches at 7 bases. The end of the DNA is better explained by TRBJ2-7, so the J call may be wrong. Germline assignment: CDR1 SEHNR and CDR2 FQNEAQ (reference sequence). There are 14 residues in the CDR3.